This T cell receptor (beta chain) was captured in a study of CD8 T cells in Susac syndrome. An amount of RNA that ranged from roughly 0.5 to 1 ug was reverse transcribed with random hexamers. TCRdb called the immunoSEQ multiplex PCR reads again in MiXCR, with one record for every CDR3 protein. The sample contains about 120,000 distinct CDR3 sequences, roughly 94% of which appear only once. In germline, CDR1 is MDHEN, CDR2 SYDVKM. The CDR3 has 14 amino acids. The germline V and J ends were trimmed by 3 bases and 4 bases, with 12 bases remaining between them. This rearrangement joins TRBV28 to TRBJ2-5, with D uncertain. Input material: CD8+ T cells from PBMCs. This receptor was obtained from a human donor with Susac syndrome. CDR3 amino acids: CASSFAEVGETQYF. DNA for the CDR3: TGTGCCAGCAGTTTTGCCGAGGTCGGAGAGACCCAGTACTTC.